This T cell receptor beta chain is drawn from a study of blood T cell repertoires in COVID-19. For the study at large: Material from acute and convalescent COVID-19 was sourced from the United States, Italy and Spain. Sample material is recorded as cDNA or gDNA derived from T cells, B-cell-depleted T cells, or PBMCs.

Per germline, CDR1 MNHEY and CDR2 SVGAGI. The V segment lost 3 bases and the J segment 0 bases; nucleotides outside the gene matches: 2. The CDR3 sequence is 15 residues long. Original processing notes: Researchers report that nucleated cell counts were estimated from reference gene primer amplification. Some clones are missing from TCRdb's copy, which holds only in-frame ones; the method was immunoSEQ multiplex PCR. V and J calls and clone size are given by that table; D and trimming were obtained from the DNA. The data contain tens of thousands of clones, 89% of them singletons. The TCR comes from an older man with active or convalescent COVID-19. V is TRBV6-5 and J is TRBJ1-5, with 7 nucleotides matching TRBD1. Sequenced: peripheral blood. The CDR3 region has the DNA TGTGCCAGCAGTTATACAGGGGTTAGCAATCAGCCCCAGCATTTT. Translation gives CASSYTGVSNQPQHF.